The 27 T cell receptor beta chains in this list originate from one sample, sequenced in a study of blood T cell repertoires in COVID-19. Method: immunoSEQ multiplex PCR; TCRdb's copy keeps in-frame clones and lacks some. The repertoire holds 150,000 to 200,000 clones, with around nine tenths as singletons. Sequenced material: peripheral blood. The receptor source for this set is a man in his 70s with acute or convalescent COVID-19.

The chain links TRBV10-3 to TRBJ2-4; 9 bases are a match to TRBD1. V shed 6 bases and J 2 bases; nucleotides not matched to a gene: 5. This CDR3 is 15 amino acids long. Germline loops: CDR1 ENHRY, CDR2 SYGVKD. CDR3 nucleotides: TGTGCCATCAGCGCGACAGGGGGAACCAAAAACATTCAGTACTTC. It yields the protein CAISATGGTKNIQYF.

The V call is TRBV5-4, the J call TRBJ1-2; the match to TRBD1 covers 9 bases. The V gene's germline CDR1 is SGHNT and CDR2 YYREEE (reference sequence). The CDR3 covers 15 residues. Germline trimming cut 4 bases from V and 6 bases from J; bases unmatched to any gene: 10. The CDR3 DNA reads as TGTGCCAGCAGCGCTGGGACAGGGAGCCCCCATGGCTACACCTTC. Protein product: CASSAGTGSPHGYTF.

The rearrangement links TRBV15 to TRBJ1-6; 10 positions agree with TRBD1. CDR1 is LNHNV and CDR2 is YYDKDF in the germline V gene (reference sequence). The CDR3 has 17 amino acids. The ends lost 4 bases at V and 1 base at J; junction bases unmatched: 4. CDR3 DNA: TGTGCCACCAGCATCTGGGACAGGGGTTCCTATAATTCACCCCTCCACTTT. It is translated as CATSIWDRGSYNSPLHF. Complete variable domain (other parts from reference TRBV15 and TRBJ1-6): DAMVIQNPRYQVTQFGKPVTLSCSQTLNHNVMYWYQQKSSQAPKLLFHYYDKDFNNEADTPDNFQSRRPNTSFCFLDIRSPGLGDTAMYLCATSIWDRGSYNSPLHFGNGTRLTVT.

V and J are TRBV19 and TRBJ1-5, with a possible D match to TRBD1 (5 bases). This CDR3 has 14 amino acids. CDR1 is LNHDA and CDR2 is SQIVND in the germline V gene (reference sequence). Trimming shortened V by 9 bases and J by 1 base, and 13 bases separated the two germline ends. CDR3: CASSGGGSNQPQHF. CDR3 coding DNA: TGTGCCAGCAGCGGGGGTGGAAGCAATCAGCCCCAGCATTTT.

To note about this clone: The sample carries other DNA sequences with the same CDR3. The CDR3: CASSLGGTSYEQYF. The CDR3 nucleotides are TGTGCCAGCAGCCTCGGGGGGACCTCCTACGAGCAGTACTTC. The gene calls are TRBV7-3 and TRBJ2-7, with 7 bases identical to TRBD2. The V gene's germline CDR1 is SGHTA and CDR2 FQGTGA. Germline trimming cut 5 bases from V and 0 bases from J; bases unmatched to any gene: 4. The CDR3 has 14 amino acids. Complete variable domain (other parts from reference TRBV7-3 and TRBJ2-7): GAGVSQTPSNKVTEKGKYVELRCDPISGHTALYWYRQSLGQGPEFLIYFQGTGAADDSGLPNDRFFAVRPEGSVSTLKIQRTERGDSAVYLCASSLGGTSYEQYFGPGTRLTVT.

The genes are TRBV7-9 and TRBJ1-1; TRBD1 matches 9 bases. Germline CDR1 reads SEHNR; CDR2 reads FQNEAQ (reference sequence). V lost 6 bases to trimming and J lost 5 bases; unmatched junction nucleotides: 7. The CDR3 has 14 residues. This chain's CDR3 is CASSVTGGITEAFF. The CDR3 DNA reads TGTGCCAGCAGTGTCACAGGGGGCATTACTGAAGCTTTCTTT.

The CDR3 here is CAISGQGGNQPQHF. CDR3 nucleotide sequence: TGTGCCATCAGTGGACAGGGAGGCAATCAGCCCCAGCATTTT. The V gene is TRBV10-3, the J gene TRBJ1-5; TRBD1 aligns across 7 bases. This CDR3 has 14 residues. Per the germline V gene, CDR1 is ENHRY and CDR2 is SYGVKD. The junction had 2 bases not matched to a gene; V was cut back by 4 bases and J by 2 bases.

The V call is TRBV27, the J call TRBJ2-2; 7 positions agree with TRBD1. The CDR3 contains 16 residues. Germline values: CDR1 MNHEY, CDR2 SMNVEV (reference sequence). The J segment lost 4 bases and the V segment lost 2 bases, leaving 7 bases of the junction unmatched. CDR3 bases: TGTGCCAGCAGTTTAAGGGACAGAAAAGGCACCGGGGAGCTGTTTTTT. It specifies CASSLRDRKGTGELFF.

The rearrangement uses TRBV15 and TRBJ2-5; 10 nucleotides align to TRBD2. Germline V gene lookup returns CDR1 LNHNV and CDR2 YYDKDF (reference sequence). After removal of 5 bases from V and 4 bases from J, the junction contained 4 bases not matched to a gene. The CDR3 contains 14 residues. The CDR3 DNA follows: TGTGCCACCAGCCGGAGCGGGAGGGGAGAGACCCAGTACTTC. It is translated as CATSRSGRGETQYF.

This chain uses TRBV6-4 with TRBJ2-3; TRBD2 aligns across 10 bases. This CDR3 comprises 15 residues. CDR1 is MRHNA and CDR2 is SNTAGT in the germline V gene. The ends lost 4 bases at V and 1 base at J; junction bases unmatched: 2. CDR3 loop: CASSVLAGGTDTQYF. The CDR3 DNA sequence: TGTGCCAGCAGTGTTCTAGCGGGGGGCACAGATACGCAGTATTTT.

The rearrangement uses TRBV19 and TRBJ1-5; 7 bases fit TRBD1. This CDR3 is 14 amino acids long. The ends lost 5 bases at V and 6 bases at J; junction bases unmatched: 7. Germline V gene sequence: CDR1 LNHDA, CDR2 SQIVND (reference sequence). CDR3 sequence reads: CASSVDRAVQPQHF. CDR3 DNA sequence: TGTGCCAGTAGTGTCGACAGGGCGGTTCAGCCCCAGCATTTT.

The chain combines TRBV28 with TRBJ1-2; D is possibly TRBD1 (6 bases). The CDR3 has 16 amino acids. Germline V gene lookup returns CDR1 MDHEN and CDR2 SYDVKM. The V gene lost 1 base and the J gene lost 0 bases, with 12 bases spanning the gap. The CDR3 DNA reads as TGTGCCAGCAGTTTATTCCAGGGGCTTACTAACTATGGCTACACCTTC. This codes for CASSLFQGLTNYGYTF.

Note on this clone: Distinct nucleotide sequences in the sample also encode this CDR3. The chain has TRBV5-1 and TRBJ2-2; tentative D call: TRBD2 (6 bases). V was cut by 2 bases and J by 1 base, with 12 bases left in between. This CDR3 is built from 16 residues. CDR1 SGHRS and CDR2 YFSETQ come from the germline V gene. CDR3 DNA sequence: TGCGCCAGCAGCTTACTTACCGGGGGGAACACCGGGGAGCTGTTTTTT. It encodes CASSLLTGGNTGELFF.

CDR3 sequence reads: CASSSQGPQETQYF. The DNA for the CDR3 is TGTGCCAGCAGCTCACAGGGACCCCAAGAGACCCAGTACTTC. The gene calls are TRBV5-8 and TRBJ2-5; D may be TRBD1 (6 bases). With 3 bases removed from V and 1 base from J, the gap between germline ends came to 10 bases. CDR3 length equals 14 residues. Germline CDR1 reads SGHTS; CDR2 reads YDEGEE.

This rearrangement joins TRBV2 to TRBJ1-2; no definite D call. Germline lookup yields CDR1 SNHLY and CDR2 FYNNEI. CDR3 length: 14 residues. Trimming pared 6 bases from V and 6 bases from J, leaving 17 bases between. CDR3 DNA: TGTGCCAGCAGCGTCTATGATGTCACTCATGGCTACACCTTC. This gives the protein CASSVYDVTHGYTF.

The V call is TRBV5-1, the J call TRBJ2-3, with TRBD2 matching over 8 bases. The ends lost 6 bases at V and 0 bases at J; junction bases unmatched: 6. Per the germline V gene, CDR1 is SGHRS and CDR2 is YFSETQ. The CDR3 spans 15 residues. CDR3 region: CASTSRLASTDTQYF. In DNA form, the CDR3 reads TGCGCCAGCACCTCCCGACTAGCGAGCACAGATACGCAGTATTTT.

The CDR3 protein is CASSELRYRPLSGNTIYF. The CDR3 region has the DNA TGTGCCAGCAGTGAACTTAGGTACAGGCCCCTCTCTGGAAACACCATATATTTT. The chain joins TRBV6-1 to TRBJ1-3; possible D gene TRBD1, 5 bases. Germline V gives CDR1 MNHNS, CDR2 SASEGT. V was cut by 2 bases and J by 0 bases, with 17 bases left in between. The CDR3 covers 18 residues.

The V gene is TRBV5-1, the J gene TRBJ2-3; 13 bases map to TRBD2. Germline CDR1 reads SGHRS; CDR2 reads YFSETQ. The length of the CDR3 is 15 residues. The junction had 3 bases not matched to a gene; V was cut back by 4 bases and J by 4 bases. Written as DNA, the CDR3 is TGCGCCAGCAGCACTAGCGGGAGGGGCTCAGATACGCAGTATTTT. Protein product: CASSTSGRGSDTQYF.

The CDR3 reads CATSRALSSPLHF. DNA for the CDR3: TGTGCCACCAGCAGAGCCCTAAGTTCACCCCTCCACTTT. The chain employs TRBV15 and TRBJ1-6; D is unresolved. This CDR3 contains 13 residues. Trimming stripped 1 base from V and 9 bases from J, with 7 bases between. CDR1 and CDR2 (germline): LNHNV, YYDKDF (reference sequence).

Here the CDR3 DNA reads TGCAGCGTTTCTTCCAGGGACCAGGGGGATGAGCAGTTCTTC. Protein product: CSVSSRDQGDEQFF. This chain links TRBV29-1 with TRBJ2-1; 7 nucleotides line up with TRBD1. This CDR3 contains 14 residues. Germline assignment: CDR1 SQVTM and CDR2 ANQGSEA. V trimming: 5 bases; J trimming: 8 bases; junction bases outside the gene matches: 12.

The CDR3 DNA is TGTGCCAGCAAGGTATGGGCAACCTACGAGCAGTACTTC. Translating gives CASKVWATYEQYF. The genes are TRBV28 and TRBJ2-7; D gene uncertain. The CDR3 totals 13 residues. The germline CDR1 and CDR2 sequences are MDHEN and SYDVKM. The V and J ends lost 7 bases and 2 bases respectively, with 12 bases between them.

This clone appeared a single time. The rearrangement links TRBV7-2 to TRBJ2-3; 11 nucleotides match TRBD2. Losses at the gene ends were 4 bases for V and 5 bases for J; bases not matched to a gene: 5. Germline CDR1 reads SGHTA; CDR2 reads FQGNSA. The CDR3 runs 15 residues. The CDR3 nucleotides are TGTGCCAGCAGCTCCGGGACTAGCGGAATAGATACGCAGTATTTT. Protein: CASSSGTSGIDTQYF.

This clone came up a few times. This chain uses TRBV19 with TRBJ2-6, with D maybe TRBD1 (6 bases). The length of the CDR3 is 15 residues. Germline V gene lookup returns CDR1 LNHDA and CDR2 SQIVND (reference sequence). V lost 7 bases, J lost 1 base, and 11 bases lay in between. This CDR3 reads CASINTGSGANVLTF. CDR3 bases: TGTGCCAGTATTAACACAGGGTCTGGGGCCAACGTCCTGACTTTC.

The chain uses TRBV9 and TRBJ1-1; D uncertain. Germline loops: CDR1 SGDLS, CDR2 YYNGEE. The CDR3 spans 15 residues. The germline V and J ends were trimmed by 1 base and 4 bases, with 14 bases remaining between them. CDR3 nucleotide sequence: TGTGCCAGCAGCGTAAGGGCCGACGAGGGCACTGAAGCTTTCTTT. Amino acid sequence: CASSVRADEGTEAFF.

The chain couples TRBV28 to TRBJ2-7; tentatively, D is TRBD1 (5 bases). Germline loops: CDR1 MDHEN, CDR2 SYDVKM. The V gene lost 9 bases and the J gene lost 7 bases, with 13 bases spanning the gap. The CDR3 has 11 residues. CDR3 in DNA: TGTGCCAGTACAGGATGGTATGAGCAGTACTTC. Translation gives CASTGWYEQYF.

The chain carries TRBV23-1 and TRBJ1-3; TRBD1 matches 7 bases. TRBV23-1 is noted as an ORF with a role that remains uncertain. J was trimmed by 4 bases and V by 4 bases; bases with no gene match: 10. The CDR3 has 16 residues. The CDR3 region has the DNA TGCGCCAGCAGTCCGCGGACAGGCGCCGGGGGAAACACCATATATTTT. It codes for CASSPRTGAGGNTIYF.

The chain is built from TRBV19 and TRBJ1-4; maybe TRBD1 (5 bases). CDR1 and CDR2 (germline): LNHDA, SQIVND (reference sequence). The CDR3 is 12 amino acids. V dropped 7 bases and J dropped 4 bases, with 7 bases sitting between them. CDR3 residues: CASNRYNEKLFF. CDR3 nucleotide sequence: TGTGCCAGTAACAGGTATAATGAAAAACTGTTTTTT.